This entry is about one T cell receptor beta chain. The antigen is not known. The data originate from a study of T cell responses to AZD1222 COVID-19 vaccine. Overall study findings and caveats: Following two doses of AZD1222, Spike-specific TCR breadth and depth rose. The span of vaccine-associated CD4 TCRs extended across spike, with dominance at 160-218 and 743-854. Researchers took repertoire samples only after the peak T cell response had come. Most donors were white British, females outnumbered males, and clonal diversity was possibly underestimated.

The method was immunoSEQ multiplex PCR; TCRdb's version includes in-frame clones alone and lacks a portion of them. The sample consists of roughly 200,000 clones, roughly 94% of them appearing once. V lost 0 bases, J lost 3 bases, and 15 bases stayed unmatched. Germline V CDR1 and CDR2: MNHEY, SMNVEV (reference sequence). This CDR3 contains 21 residues. The gene calls are TRBV27 and TRBJ2-1, with 12 bases aligning to TRBD2. The specimen comprised peripheral blood, sampled 28 days after the second dose of the MenACWY control vaccine. The TCR sequence derives from an adult who received the MenACWY meningococcal vaccine as a control. The CDR3 spells CASSLSTVGLAGGGYYNEQFF. In DNA, the CDR3 is TGTGCCAGCAGTTTATCGACGGTGGGTCTAGCGGGAGGGGGATACTACAATGAGCAGTTCTTC.